These 27 T cell receptor beta chains came from one sample sequenced in a study of T cell responses to AZD1222 COVID-19 vaccine. Profiling relied on immunoSEQ multiplex PCR, and the TCRdb table lists in-frame clones only, not all of them. The table lists about 120,000 clones, roughly 90% of them singletons. Specimen: peripheral blood, collected on day 0 of AZD1222 vaccination. Receptor source: an adult in good health.

The chain recombines TRBV7-9 with TRBJ1-2; D gene uncertain. The germline CDR1 and CDR2 sequences are SEHNR and FQNEAQ (reference sequence). Deletions cut 1 base from V and 8 bases from J, with 11 bases between. The CDR3 loop spans 13 amino acids. CDR3 DNA sequence: TGTGCCAGCAGCTTAGAAGGTCAGCGAGGCTACACCTTC. Protein product: CASSLEGQRGYTF.

This rearrangement joins TRBV20-1 to TRBJ1-2, with D possibly matching TRBD1 (6 bases). The CDR3 runs 13 residues. V was clipped by 3 bases and J by 6 bases, with 14 bases between them. The germline V gene encodes CDR1 DFQATT and CDR2 SNEGSKA (reference sequence). CDR3 sequence (DNA): TGCAGTGCTAGTCCCCCAGGGGAGGATGGCTACACCTTC. Translating it yields CSASPPGEDGYTF.

This rearrangement joins TRBV4-1 to TRBJ2-1; possible D gene TRBD2, 5 bases. V dropped 0 bases and J dropped 2 bases, with 8 bases sitting between them. Per the germline V gene, CDR1 is MGHRA and CDR2 is YSYEKL. The CDR3 runs 15 residues. In DNA, the CDR3 is TGCGCCAGCAGCCAAGATACTAGAACCTACAATGAGCAGTTCTTC. This encodes CASSQDTRTYNEQFF.

This clone was recorded once. V usage is TRBV4-1 and J usage is TRBJ1-4; the D gene is possibly TRBD1 (6 bases). The CDR3 spans 15 residues. V was clipped by 3 bases and J by 1 base, with 9 bases between them. Germline CDR1 is MGHRA and CDR2 is YSYEKL. The CDR3 nucleotides are TGCGCCAGCAGCCACGCAGGGGAAACTAATGAAAAACTGTTTTTT. Protein sequence: CASSHAGETNEKLFF.

V and J are TRBV5-1 and TRBJ2-7, with D unresolved. This CDR3 has 11 residues. CDR1 is SGHRS, CDR2 YFSETQ, per germline. The V and J ends lost 0 bases and 3 bases respectively, with 1 base between them. CDR3 region: CASSLDYEQYF. In DNA, the CDR3 is TGCGCCAGCAGCTTGGACTACGAGCAGTACTTC.

The chain joins TRBV10-1 to TRBJ2-2; 7 nucleotides match TRBD1. The CDR3 spans 16 residues. V lost 4 bases and J lost 0; bases outside the gene matches: 5. Looked up from germline, CDR1 is WNHNN and CDR2 is SYGVQD (reference sequence). The CDR3 spells CASSANRGTNTGELFF. DNA for the CDR3: TGCGCCAGCAGTGCAAACAGGGGAACGAACACCGGGGAGCTGTTTTTT.

The chain links TRBV2 to TRBJ2-3; 7 bases map to TRBD2. With 1 base clipped from V and 2 bases from J, the junction kept 3 bases outside the gene matches. Germline values: CDR1 SNHLY, CDR2 FYNNEI. The CDR3 runs to 15 residues. CDR3 bases: TGTGCCAGCAGTGAAGAGCGGGGCCCCACAGATACGCAGTATTTT. Translated: CASSEERGPTDTQYF.

The chain employs TRBV7-9 and TRBJ2-7; D call uncertain. Trimming left V 2 bases short and J 4 bases short, with 6 bases between. The CDR3 sequence is 12 residues long. The V gene's germline CDR1 is SEHNR and CDR2 FQNEAQ (reference sequence). The CDR3 is CASSLLPYEQYF. The CDR3, as DNA: TGTGCCAGCAGCTTACTTCCTTACGAGCAGTACTTC.

The chain is built from TRBV24-1 and TRBJ1-4, with D possibly matching TRBD1 (6 bases). With 6 bases removed from V and 5 bases from J, the gap between germline ends came to 12 bases. Germline lookup yields CDR1 KGHDR and CDR2 SFDVKD. CDR3 size: 14 residues. This CDR3 is CATSSQGTNEKLFF. CDR3 in DNA: TGTGCCACCAGTTCGCAGGGGACGAATGAAAAACTGTTTTTT.

The rearrangement joins TRBV19 to TRBJ2-1; D perhaps matches TRBD1 (7 bases). The CDR3 loop spans 13 amino acids. CDR1 is LNHDA, CDR2 SQIVND, per germline (reference sequence). Trimming pared 5 bases from V and 9 bases from J, leaving 14 bases between. CDR3 amino acids: CASSARGVGEQFF. For the CDR3, the DNA is TGTGCCAGTAGTGCCAGGGGGGTAGGTGAGCAGTTCTTC.

This sequence joins TRBV5-4 and TRBJ1-3; 8 bases match TRBD1. Unmatched junction bases numbered 2, after V lost 0 bases and J lost 6 bases. CDR3 length: 14 residues. CDR1 is SGHNT, CDR2 YYREEE, per germline (reference sequence). The CDR3 nucleotides read TGTGCCAGCAGCTTGGAACAGGGGGTAAACACCATATATTTT. Translating gives CASSLEQGVNTIYF.

This chain joins TRBV3-1 (or the pseudogene TRBV3-2) and TRBJ1-1; D gene unclear. V gave up 5 bases and J gave up 4 bases, with 14 bases separating them. Per the germline V gene, CDR1 is LGHDT and CDR2 is YNNKEL (reference sequence). The CDR3 is made up of 14 amino acids. The DNA for the CDR3 is TGTGCCAGCAGCTATCACCCTGTAGCCACTGAAGCTTTCTTT. It is translated as CASSYHPVATEAFF.

The chain couples TRBV10-3 to TRBJ1-2; perhaps TRBD1 as D (5 bases). The CDR3 runs 15 residues. Trimming stripped 2 bases from V and 3 bases from J, with 13 bases between. CDR1 and CDR2 from the germline V gene are ENHRY and SYGVKD. In nucleotides, the CDR3 is TGTGCCATCAGTGAGCGCAGGGAAGGACACTATGGCTACACCTTC. Protein: CAISERREGHYGYTF.

The rearrangement links TRBV12-3 or TRBV12-4 to TRBJ1-1; tentative D call: TRBD1 (6 bases). Trimming took 5 bases from V and 8 from J, leaving 15 bases between them. This CDR3 region has 13 residues. The CDR3 loop is CASSGTLAREAFF. CDR3 coding DNA: TGTGCCAGCAGTGGGACATTGGCTAGAGAAGCTTTCTTT.

The chain joins TRBV6-5 to TRBJ2-2; D is undetermined. The CDR3 totals 13 residues. CDR1 is MNHEY and CDR2 is SVGAGI in the germline V gene. V dropped 6 bases and J dropped 7 bases, with 12 bases sitting between them. CDR3: CASSQSLGGELFF. The CDR3 DNA sequence: TGTGCCAGCAGCCAATCCCTGGGCGGGGAGCTGTTTTTT.

This sequence joins TRBV29-1 and TRBJ1-4; 11 nucleotides line up with TRBD1. CDR1 and CDR2 from the germline V gene are SQVTM and ANQGSEA. The J segment lost 4 bases and the V segment lost 6 bases, leaving 13 bases of the junction unmatched. The CDR3 runs 17 residues. The CDR3 DNA reads TGCAGCGTCGGCGAATCGGACAGGGGGCGTATTAATGAAAAACTGTTTTTT. It yields the protein CSVGESDRGRINEKLFF.

This chain uses TRBV19 with TRBJ1-2; D possibly corresponds to TRBD1 (5 bases). The CDR3 length is 13 residues. V lost 6 bases and J lost 2, with 10 bases in between. Germline CDR1 and CDR2: LNHDA and SQIVND (reference sequence). The CDR3 is CASSSRDNYGYTF. The CDR3 DNA follows: TGTGCCAGTAGCTCCCGGGACAACTATGGCTACACCTTC.

The chain employs TRBV6-5 and TRBJ2-7; 9 nucleotides line up with TRBD2. Germline values: CDR1 MNHEY, CDR2 SVGAGI. Trimming cost V 5 bases and J 3 bases; bases outside gene matches: 8. The CDR3 runs to 15 residues. The CDR3 DNA follows: TGTGCCAGCAGTCCTTATAGCGGGAGCTACTACGAGCAGTACTTC. The encoded protein is CASSPYSGSYYEQYF.

V gene TRBV29-1 combines with J gene TRBJ1-4; D not resolved. Germline V gene sequence: CDR1 SQVTM, CDR2 ANQGSEA. The CDR3 runs to 12 residues. V was cut by 6 bases and J by 5 bases, with 10 bases left in between. The CDR3 coding sequence is TGCAGCGTAGGAATAGCGAATGAAAAACTGTTTTTT. Residues: CSVGIANEKLFF.

The CDR3 DNA reads TGTGCCTGGAGCGCCACCGGACTAGTTAGCACAGATACGCAGTATTTT. This translates into CAWSATGLVSTDTQYF. This sequence joins TRBV30 and TRBJ2-3, with 7 bases fitting TRBD2. V dropped 3 bases and J dropped 0; count of bases not matched to a gene: 9. CDR3 length equals 16 residues. Germline lookup yields CDR1 GTSNPN and CDR2 SVGIG (reference sequence).

With respect to this clone: The germline gene is not matched at one end of the junction; a read error may be the cause. This sequence joins TRBV28 and TRBJ2-7; 15 nucleotides align to TRBD2. The CDR3 runs 15 residues. The germline V gene encodes CDR1 MDHEN and CDR2 SYDVKM. The CDR3 DNA reads TGTGCCAGCAGTTCCTCTCGAGGACTAGCGGGAGGGCTTCACTTC. Its translation: CASSSSRGLAGGLHF.

The count of this clone is one. The J gene is TRBJ1-1, the V gene TRBV27, with unresolved D. Germline assignment: CDR1 MNHEY and CDR2 SMNVEV (reference sequence). Trimming removed 8 bases at V and 5 bases at J, with 12 bases between. The CDR3 extends over 12 amino acids. CDR3 sequence (DNA): TGTGCCAGCGGGGTGCTAAGGACTGAAGCTTTCTTT. Residues: CASGVLRTEAFF.

This chain connects TRBV7-3 to TRBJ2-3, with a tentative D call TRBD2 (6 bases). Germline lookup yields CDR1 SGHTA and CDR2 FQGTGA. V dropped 5 bases and J dropped 6 bases, with 15 bases sitting between them. CDR3 length equals 14 residues. For the CDR3, the DNA is TGTGCCAGCAGCCCTGGGCTAGCGAGGGATACGCAGTATTTT. Encoded protein: CASSPGLARDTQYF.

V and J are TRBV19 and TRBJ1-2; 12 bases are shared with TRBD1. Trimming cost V 3 bases and J 4 bases; bases outside gene matches: 6. Per germline, CDR1 LNHDA and CDR2 SQIVND (reference sequence). The CDR3 spans 16 residues. In DNA, the CDR3 is TGTGCCAGTAGTATGCCGGGACAGGGGGCAAGCTATGGCTACACCTTC. It encodes CASSMPGQGASYGYTF.

This rearrangement joins TRBV6-5 to TRBJ1-6; no reliable D call. V lost 1 base and J 7 bases, leaving 5 bases between the germline ends. In germline, CDR1 is MNHEY, CDR2 SVGAGI. The CDR3 is 13 amino acids. CDR3 loop: CASSYLRNSPLHF. CDR3 DNA: TGTGCCAGCAGTTACTTGAGAAATTCACCCCTCCACTTT.

The V gene is TRBV2, the J gene TRBJ2-1; maybe TRBD2 (7 bases). CDR1 is SNHLY and CDR2 is FYNNEI in the germline V gene. This CDR3 contains 14 residues. V was clipped by 6 bases and J by 6 bases, with 15 bases between them. CDR3 region: CASRGGLAANEQFF. CDR3 nucleotide sequence: TGTGCCAGCAGAGGGGGGCTAGCGGCCAATGAGCAGTTCTTC.

V gene TRBV5-1 combines with J gene TRBJ1-1, with D possibly matching TRBD1 (5 bases). Germline loops: CDR1 SGHRS, CDR2 YFSETQ. The CDR3 has 13 amino acids. V was pared by 4 bases and J by 6 bases, with 13 bases between. This CDR3 reads CASSLGTDSEAFF. CDR3 in DNA: TGCGCCAGCAGCCTCGGGACTGATTCTGAAGCTTTCTTT.